Listed here are 25 T cell receptor beta chains from one sample, sequenced in a study of neoadjuvant anti-PD-1 for oral cavity cancer. The time point denotes: after neoadjuvant nivolumab, at surgical resection. Clones were sequenced by immunoSEQ multiplex PCR, and TCRdb holds only the in-frame ones, with some missing. The table shows some 22,000 clones, with about 30% occurring only once. Sequencing used tumor tissue, obtained after nivolumab (anti-PD-1) treatment. The receptors come from a person aged 35-79 years with oral cavity squamous cell carcinoma.

A few counts support this clone. The CDR3 sequence: CASSFGAERVDTQYF. The CDR3 nucleotides read TGTGCCAGCAGCTTCGGAGCGGAACGCGTAGATACGCAGTATTTT. J is TRBJ2-3 and V is TRBV7-9, with D maybe TRBD2 (5 bases). The CDR3 spans 15 residues. Germline V gives CDR1 SEHNR, CDR2 FQNEAQ (reference sequence). Trimming left V 3 bases short and J 5 bases short, with 15 bases between.

This clone was seen many times. This chain joins TRBV6-5 and TRBJ2-7; D unresolved. The CDR3 extends over 13 amino acids. From germline, CDR1 is MNHEY and CDR2 SVGAGI. The ends were cut back, 8 bases at V and 0 bases at J, with 11 bases in the middle. The CDR3 sequence: CASSEPNSYEQYF. DNA for the CDR3: TGTGCCAGCTCGGAGCCGAACTCCTACGAGCAGTACTTC.

V usage is TRBV2 and J usage is TRBJ2-7; 9 bases are a match to TRBD1. V shed 4 bases, J shed 2 bases, and the junction held 9 bases outside the gene matches. This CDR3 region has 16 residues. Per germline, CDR1 SNHLY and CDR2 FYNNEI. CDR3 region: CASSAPRTGAAYEQYF. The CDR3 DNA sequence: TGTGCCAGCAGTGCCCCCAGGACAGGGGCCGCCTACGAGCAGTACTTC.

V is TRBV5-6 and J is TRBJ1-6, with D possibly TRBD1 on 6 matching bases. V was shortened by 2 bases and J by 7 bases, with 10 bases between the two germline ends. CDR1 SGHDT and CDR2 YYEEEE come from the germline V gene. CDR3 length: 14 residues. In DNA form, the CDR3 reads TGTGCCAGCAGCTTAAGACAGGTGAATTCACCCCTCCACTTT. This gives the protein CASSLRQVNSPLHF.

In its sample, this clone was seen a few times. The V and J genes are TRBV5-1 and TRBJ1-1, with TRBD1 identical over 7 bases. Germline V gene lookup returns CDR1 SGHRS and CDR2 YFSETQ. This CDR3 has 13 amino acids. V lost 7 bases to trimming and J lost 1 base; unmatched junction nucleotides: 4. CDR3 residues: CASAGQENTEAFF. The CDR3, as DNA: TGCGCCAGCGCCGGACAGGAGAACACTGAAGCTTTCTTT.

V usage is TRBV7-9 and J usage is TRBJ2-2; 8 bases map to TRBD1. Germline CDR1 reads SEHNR; CDR2 reads FQNEAQ (reference sequence). CDR3 length equals 19 residues. V trimming: 5 bases; J trimming: 3 bases; junction bases outside the gene matches: 17. CDR3 in amino acids: CASSHRGTGNLWDTGELFF. The CDR3 DNA sequence: TGTGCCAGCAGCCACCGTGGGACAGGCAATCTCTGGGACACCGGGGAGCTGTTTTTT.

The CDR3, as DNA: TGCGCCAGCAGCTTGTATCCGGGCGGGGAAGAGACCCAGTACTTC. Protein product: CASSLYPGGEETQYF. V is TRBV5-1 and J is TRBJ2-5; possibly TRBD2 for D (6 bases). The CDR3 runs to 15 residues. Germline loops: CDR1 SGHRS, CDR2 YFSETQ. The germline V and J ends were trimmed by 1 base and 3 bases, with 13 bases remaining between them.

This clone showed up many times. The gene calls are TRBV30 and TRBJ1-3; TRBD1 might be the D (5 bases). Deletions cut 2 bases from V and 2 bases from J, with 10 bases between. There are 14 residues in the CDR3. Looked up from germline, CDR1 is GTSNPN and CDR2 is SVGIG (reference sequence). CDR3 DNA: TGTGCCTGGAGTAGGTGGGGCACTGGAAACACCATATATTTT. It encodes CAWSRWGTGNTIYF.

This clone was observed a handful of times. The V and J genes are TRBV7-2 and TRBJ1-1, with TRBD1 as a possible D gene (6 bases). Trimming removed 9 bases from V and 7 bases from J, with 18 bases in between. Germline V CDR1 and CDR2: SGHTA, FQGNSA. There are 13 residues in the CDR3. The CDR3 coding sequence is TGTGCCAGTTTTCAGGGGACGGGGGATGAAGCTTTCTTT. Protein sequence: CASFQGTGDEAFF.

This clone has more than one count but fewer than ten. This chain connects TRBV7-9 to TRBJ1-1; D might be TRBD1 (6 bases). Trimming removed 5 bases from V and 6 bases from J, with 19 bases in between. The CDR3 loop spans 15 amino acids. CDR1 SEHNR and CDR2 FQNEAQ come from the germline V gene (reference sequence). The CDR3 region has the DNA TGTGCCAGCAGCCCGGTCGGGGGGGCGTTGGCTGAAGCTTTCTTT. Translated, it gives CASSPVGGALAEAFF.

This chain connects TRBV5-6 to TRBJ2-3; D is ambiguous. The CDR3 is made up of 14 amino acids. Trimming took 0 bases from V and 0 from J, leaving 5 bases between them. Germline V gene sequence: CDR1 SGHDT, CDR2 YYEEEE. CDR3: CASSLAGSTDTQYF. The CDR3 DNA is TGTGCCAGCAGCTTGGCCGGGAGCACAGATACGCAGTATTTT.

This clone appeared a few times. CDR3 protein: CASRFGEMNTEAFF. CDR3 coding DNA: TGCGCCAGCAGATTTGGGGAAATGAACACTGAAGCTTTCTTT. The genes are TRBV5-1 and TRBJ1-1; no definite D call. CDR3 length equals 14 residues. Germline V gene data show CDR1 as SGHRS and CDR2 as YFSETQ. Trimming pared 5 bases from V and 0 bases from J, leaving 11 bases between.

This rearrangement joins TRBV30 to TRBJ2-2; 7 positions agree with TRBD2. Per germline, CDR1 GTSNPN and CDR2 SVGIG (reference sequence). V trimming: 0 bases; J trimming: 1 base; junction bases outside the gene matches: 2. CDR3 length equals 15 residues. CDR3 sequence: CAWSVLARNTGELFF. The DNA for the CDR3 is TGTGCCTGGAGTGTACTAGCGCGGAACACCGGGGAGCTGTTTTTT.

This clone has a handful of counts. This chain uses TRBV30 with TRBJ2-3; either TRBD1 or TRBD2 may supply D (5 bases each). The CDR3 runs to 13 residues. V was shortened by 5 bases and J by 0 bases, with 9 bases between the two germline ends. The V gene's germline CDR1 is GTSNPN and CDR2 SVGIG (reference sequence). The CDR3 DNA reads TGTGCCTGGGGGACGGGAAGCACAGATACGCAGTATTTT. It encodes CAWGTGSTDTQYF.

The chain couples TRBV7-6 to TRBJ1-3; D is perhaps TRBD1 (6 bases). This CDR3 is 14 amino acids long. The V end lost 4 bases, the J end lost 0 bases, and 7 bases lay between the germline ends. Germline V gives CDR1 SGHVS, CDR2 FNYEAQ. The CDR3 spells CASSWGHSGNTIYF. The CDR3 bases are TGTGCCAGCAGCTGGGGGCACTCTGGAAACACCATATATTTT.

The rearrangement links TRBV14 to TRBJ2-7; maybe TRBD1 (6 bases). The germline V gene has CDR1 SGHDN and CDR2 FVKESK. Trimming cost V 6 bases and J 4 bases, with 13 bases left between them. This CDR3 region has 13 residues. This CDR3 reads CASRKTGKYEQYF. The CDR3 DNA reads TGTGCCAGCAGGAAGACAGGAAAATACGAGCAGTACTTC. The full variable domain, its missing parts supplied by reference TRBV14 and TRBJ2-7, is EAGVTQFPSHSVIEKGQTVTLRCDPISGHDNLYWYRRVMGKEIKFLLHFVKESKQDESGMPNNRFLAERTGGTYSTLKVQPAELEDSGVYFCASRKTGKYEQYFGPGTRLTVT.

This chain uses TRBV28 with TRBJ2-1, with 12 bases identical to TRBD2. There are 16 residues in the CDR3. V shed 6 bases, J shed 8 bases, and the junction held 11 bases outside the gene matches. The V gene's germline CDR1 is MDHEN and CDR2 SYDVKM. CDR3 sequence (DNA): TGTGCCAGCAGACAATATACGACTAGCGGGAGCTATGAGCAGTTCTTC. Amino acids: CASRQYTTSGSYEQFF. The entire variable domain, with the rest obtained from reference TRBV28 and TRBJ2-1, is as follows: DVKVTQSSRYLVKRTGEKVFLECVQDMDHENMFWYRQDPGLGLRLIYFSYDVKMKEKGDIPEGYSVSREKKERFSLILESASTNQTSMYLCASRQYTTSGSYEQFFGPGTRLTVL.

This chain connects TRBV4-1 to TRBJ1-2; tentative D call: TRBD1 (5 bases). CDR1 MGHRA and CDR2 YSYEKL come from the germline V gene. The CDR3 consists of 15 residues. The V end was cut by 0 bases, the J end by 6 bases, with 14 bases between. The CDR3 loop is CASSQETGRADGYTF. The CDR3 DNA reads as TGCGCCAGCAGCCAAGAAACCGGCAGGGCGGATGGCTACACCTTC.

With respect to this clone: Relative to the germline gene, one junction end is altered; a read error may explain this. The rearrangement joins TRBV28 to TRBJ2-7; 9 bases map to TRBD1. Germline-derived CDR1 and CDR2 are MDHEN and SYDVKM. The CDR3 loop spans 16 amino acids. The CDR3 sequence is CASSLLTGTGSSEQYF. The CDR3 coding sequence is TGTGCCAGCAGTTTACTTACCGGGACAGGGTCCTCCGAGCAGTACTTC.

This clone was observed many times. This chain links TRBV18 with TRBJ1-2; no firm D call. The CDR3 sequence is 13 residues long. V lost 0 bases and J lost 7, with 9 bases in between. Germline CDR1 KGHSH, CDR2 LQKENI. CDR3 residues: CASSPPTGSGYTF. The CDR3 coding sequence is TGTGCCAGCTCACCACCGACGGGGTCTGGCTACACCTTC.

The rearrangement joins TRBV19 to TRBJ2-4; TRBD2 aligns across 9 bases. The CDR3 has 15 amino acids. CDR1 and CDR2 (germline): LNHDA, SQIVND (reference sequence). The V segment lost 4 bases and the J segment 8 bases; nucleotides outside the gene matches: 9. The CDR3 loop is CASSSGGARGDIQYF. In nucleotides, the CDR3 is TGTGCCAGTAGTAGCGGGGGGGCGCGAGGGGACATTCAGTACTTC.

This clone was picked up a small number of times. The V gene is TRBV11-2, the J gene TRBJ1-2; D ambiguous. CDR1 and CDR2 (germline): SGHAT, FQNNGV. Trimming left V 5 bases short and J 4 bases short, with 11 bases between. There are 13 residues in the CDR3. CDR3 in amino acids: CASSPERIYGYTF. For the CDR3, the DNA is TGTGCCAGCAGCCCAGAGAGGATCTATGGCTACACCTTC. Using reference TRBV11-2 and TRBJ1-2 for the parts outside the CDR3, the full variable domain is EAGVAQSPRYKIIEKRQSVAFWCNPISGHATLYWYQQILGQGPKLLIQFQNNGVVDDSQLPKDRFSAERLKGVDSTLKIQPAKLEDSAVYLCASSPERIYGYTFGSGTRLTVV.

This clone was observed a few times. The chain uses TRBV28 and TRBJ1-4, with no clear D. The CDR3 is made up of 13 amino acids. Germline V gene sequence: CDR1 MDHEN, CDR2 SYDVKM. V lost 7 bases to trimming and J lost 7 bases, with 13 bases between them. For the CDR3, the DNA is TGTGCCAGCACTTCGCGGGTGGGTGAAAAACTGTTTTTT. As protein: CASTSRVGEKLFF.

This clone has more than one count but fewer than ten. V and J are TRBV11-2 and TRBJ2-3; D uncertain. V was pared by 1 base and J by 2 bases, with 10 bases between. The CDR3 is 15 residues long. Germline lookup yields CDR1 SGHAT and CDR2 FQNNGV. The CDR3 reads CASSLGITHTDTQYF. CDR3 sequence (DNA): TGTGCCAGCAGCTTAGGTATAACCCACACAGATACGCAGTATTTT.

This chain connects TRBV5-1 to TRBJ2-1, with D uncertain. CDR1 SGHRS and CDR2 YFSETQ come from the germline V gene. The CDR3 runs to 13 residues. Trimming cost V 2 bases and J 6 bases, with 9 bases left between them. DNA of the CDR3: TGCGCCAGCAGCTTATCGGTGGGCAATGAGCAGTTCTTC. Translation: CASSLSVGNEQFF.